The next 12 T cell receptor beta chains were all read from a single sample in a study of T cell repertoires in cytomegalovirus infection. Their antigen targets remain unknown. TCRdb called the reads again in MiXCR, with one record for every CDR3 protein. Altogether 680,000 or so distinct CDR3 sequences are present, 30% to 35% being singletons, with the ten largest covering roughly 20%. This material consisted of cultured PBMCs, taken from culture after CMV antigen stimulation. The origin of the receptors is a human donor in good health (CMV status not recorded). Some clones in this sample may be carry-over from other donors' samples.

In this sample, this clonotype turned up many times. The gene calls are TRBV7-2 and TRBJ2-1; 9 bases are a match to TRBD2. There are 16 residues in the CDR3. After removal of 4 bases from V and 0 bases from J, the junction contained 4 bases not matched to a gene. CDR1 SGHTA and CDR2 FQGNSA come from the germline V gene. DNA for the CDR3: TGTGCCAGCAGCTCGTATAGCGGGGGCTCCTACAATGAGCAGTTCTTC. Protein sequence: CASSSYSGGSYNEQFF.

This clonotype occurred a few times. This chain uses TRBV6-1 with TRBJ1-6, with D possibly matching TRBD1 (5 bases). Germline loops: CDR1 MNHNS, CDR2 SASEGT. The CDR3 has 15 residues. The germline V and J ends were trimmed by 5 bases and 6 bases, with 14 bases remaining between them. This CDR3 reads CASSFSTGLNSPLHF. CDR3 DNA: TGTGCCAGCAGTTTCTCCACAGGACTTAATTCACCCCTCCACTTT.

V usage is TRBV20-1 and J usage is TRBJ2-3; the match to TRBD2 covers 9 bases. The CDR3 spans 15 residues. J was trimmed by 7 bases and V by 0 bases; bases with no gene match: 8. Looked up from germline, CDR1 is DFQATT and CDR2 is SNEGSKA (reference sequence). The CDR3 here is CSARDRRGGGHTQYF. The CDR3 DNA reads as TGCAGTGCTAGAGATCGGCGGGGGGGCGGTCATACGCAGTATTTT.

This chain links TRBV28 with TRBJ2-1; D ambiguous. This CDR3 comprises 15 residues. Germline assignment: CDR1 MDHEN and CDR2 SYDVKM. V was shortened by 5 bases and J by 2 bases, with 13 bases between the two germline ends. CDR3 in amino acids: CASSLRTETYNEQFF. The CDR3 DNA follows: TGTGCCAGCAGTCTCAGGACGGAGACCTACAATGAGCAGTTCTTC.

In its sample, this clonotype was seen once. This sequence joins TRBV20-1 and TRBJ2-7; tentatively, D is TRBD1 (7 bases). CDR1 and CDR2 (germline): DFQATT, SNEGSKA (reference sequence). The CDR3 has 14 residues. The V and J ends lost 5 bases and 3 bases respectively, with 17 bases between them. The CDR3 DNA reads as TGCAGTGCTTTCGGGGGACAGCGATACTACGAGCAGTACTTC. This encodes CSAFGGQRYYEQYF.

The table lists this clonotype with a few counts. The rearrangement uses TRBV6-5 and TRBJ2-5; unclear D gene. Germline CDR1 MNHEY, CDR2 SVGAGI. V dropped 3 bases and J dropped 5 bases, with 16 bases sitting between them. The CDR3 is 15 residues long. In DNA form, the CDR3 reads TGTGCCAGCAGTTATGATTCGGGTCCCCGCGAGACCCAGTACTTC. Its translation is CASSYDSGPRETQYF.

The CDR3 sequence is CASSLGGSGQTRKQFF. The CDR3 DNA is TGTGCCAGCAGCTTAGGTGGGAGCGGGCAAACAAGGAAGCAGTTCTTC. The chain joins TRBV7-8 to TRBJ2-1, with a tentative D call TRBD2 (6 bases). CDR1 and CDR2 from the germline V gene are SGHVS and FQNEAQ. The CDR3 extends over 16 amino acids. The V end was cut by 1 base, the J end by 11 bases, with 21 bases between.

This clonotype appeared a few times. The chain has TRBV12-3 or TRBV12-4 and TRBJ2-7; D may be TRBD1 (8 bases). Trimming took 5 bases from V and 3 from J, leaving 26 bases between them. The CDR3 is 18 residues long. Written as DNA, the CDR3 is TGTGCCAGCAGTCACACAGGGGGGGCCTTTCCCAATCGCTACGAGCAGTACTTC. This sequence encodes CASSHTGGAFPNRYEQYF.

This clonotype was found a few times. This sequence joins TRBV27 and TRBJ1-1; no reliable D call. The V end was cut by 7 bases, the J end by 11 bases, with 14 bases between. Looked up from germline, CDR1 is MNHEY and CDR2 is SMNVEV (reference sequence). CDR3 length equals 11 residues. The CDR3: CASTLPRRAFF. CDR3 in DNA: TGTGCCAGCACGCTACCCCGACGGGCTTTCTTT.

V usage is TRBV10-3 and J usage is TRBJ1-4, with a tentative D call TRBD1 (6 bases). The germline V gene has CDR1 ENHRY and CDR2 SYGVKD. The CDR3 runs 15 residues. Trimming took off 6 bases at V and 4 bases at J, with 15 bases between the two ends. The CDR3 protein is CAIRAEGQDNEKLFF. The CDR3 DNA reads TGTGCCATCAGGGCCGAGGGACAAGATAATGAAAAACTGTTTTTT.

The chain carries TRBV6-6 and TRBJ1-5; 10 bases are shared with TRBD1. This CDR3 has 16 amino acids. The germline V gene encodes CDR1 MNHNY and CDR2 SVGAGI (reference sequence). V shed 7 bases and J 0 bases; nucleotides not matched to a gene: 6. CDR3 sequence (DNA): TGTGCCAGCACTCGGACAGGGGGGGTTAGCAATCAGCCCCAGCATTTT. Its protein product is CASTRTGGVSNQPQHF.

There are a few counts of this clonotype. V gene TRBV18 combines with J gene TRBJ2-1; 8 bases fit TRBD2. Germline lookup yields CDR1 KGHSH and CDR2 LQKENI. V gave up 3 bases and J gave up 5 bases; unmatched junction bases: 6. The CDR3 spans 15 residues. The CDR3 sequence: CASSPTRTSNNEQFF. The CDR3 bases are TGTGCCAGCTCACCCACGCGGACTAGCAACAATGAGCAGTTCTTC.